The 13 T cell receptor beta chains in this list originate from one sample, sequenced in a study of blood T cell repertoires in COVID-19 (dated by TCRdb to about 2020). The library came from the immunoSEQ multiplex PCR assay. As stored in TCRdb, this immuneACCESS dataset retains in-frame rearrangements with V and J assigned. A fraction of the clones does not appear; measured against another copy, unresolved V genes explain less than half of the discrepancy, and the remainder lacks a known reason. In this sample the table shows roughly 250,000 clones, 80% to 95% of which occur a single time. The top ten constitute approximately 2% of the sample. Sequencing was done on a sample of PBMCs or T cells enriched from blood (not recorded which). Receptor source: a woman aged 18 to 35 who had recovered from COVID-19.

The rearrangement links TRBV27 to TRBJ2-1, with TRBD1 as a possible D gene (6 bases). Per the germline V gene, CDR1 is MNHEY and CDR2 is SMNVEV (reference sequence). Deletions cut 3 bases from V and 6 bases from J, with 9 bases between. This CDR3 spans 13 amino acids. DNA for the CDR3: TGTGCCAGCAGTTTCAGGGGTGGCAATGAGCAGTTCTTC. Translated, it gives CASSFRGGNEQFF.

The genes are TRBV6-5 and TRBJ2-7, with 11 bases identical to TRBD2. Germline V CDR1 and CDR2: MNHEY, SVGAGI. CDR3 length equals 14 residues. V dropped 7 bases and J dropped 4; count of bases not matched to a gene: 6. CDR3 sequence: CASIGTSGSYEQYF. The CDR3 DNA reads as TGTGCCAGCATCGGCACTAGCGGGAGTTACGAGCAGTACTTC.

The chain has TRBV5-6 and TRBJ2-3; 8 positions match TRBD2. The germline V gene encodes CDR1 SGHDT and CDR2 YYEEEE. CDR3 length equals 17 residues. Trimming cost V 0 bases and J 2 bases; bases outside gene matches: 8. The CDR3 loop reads CASSLAARGALTDTQYF. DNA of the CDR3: TGTGCCAGCAGCTTGGCCGCGCGGGGGGCCCTCACAGATACGCAGTATTTT.

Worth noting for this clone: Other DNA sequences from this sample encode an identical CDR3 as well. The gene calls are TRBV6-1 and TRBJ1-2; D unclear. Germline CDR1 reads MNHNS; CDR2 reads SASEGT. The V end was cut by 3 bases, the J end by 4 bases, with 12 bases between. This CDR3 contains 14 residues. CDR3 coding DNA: TGTGCCAGCAGTGAGGTCAGAGGGCCCTATGGCTACACCTTC. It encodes CASSEVRGPYGYTF.

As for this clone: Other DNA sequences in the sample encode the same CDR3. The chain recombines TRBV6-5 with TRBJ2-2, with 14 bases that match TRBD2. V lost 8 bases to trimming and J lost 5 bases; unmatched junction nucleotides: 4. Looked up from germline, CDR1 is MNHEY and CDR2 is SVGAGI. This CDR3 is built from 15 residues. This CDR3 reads CASRGLAGETGELFF. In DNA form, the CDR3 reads TGTGCCAGCCGGGGACTAGCGGGAGAAACCGGGGAGCTGTTTTTT.

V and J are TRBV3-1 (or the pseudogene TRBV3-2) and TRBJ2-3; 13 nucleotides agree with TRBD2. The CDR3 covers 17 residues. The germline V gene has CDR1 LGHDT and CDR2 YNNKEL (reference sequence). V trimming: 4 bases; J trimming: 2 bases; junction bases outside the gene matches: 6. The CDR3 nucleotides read TGTGCCAGCAGCCCCGGACTAGCGGGGGTCCTCACAGATACGCAGTATTTT. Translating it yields CASSPGLAGVLTDTQYF.

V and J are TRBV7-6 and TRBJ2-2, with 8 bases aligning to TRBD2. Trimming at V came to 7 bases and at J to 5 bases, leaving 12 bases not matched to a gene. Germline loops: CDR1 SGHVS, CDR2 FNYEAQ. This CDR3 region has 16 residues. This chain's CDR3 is CASTRGGDPRTGELFF. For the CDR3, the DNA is TGTGCCAGCACCCGGGGGGGGGATCCCCGTACCGGGGAGCTGTTTTTT. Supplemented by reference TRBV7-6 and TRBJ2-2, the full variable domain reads GAGVSQSPRYKVTKRGQDVALRCDPISGHVSLYWYRQALGQGPEFLTYFNYEAQQDKSGLPNDRFSAERPEGSISTLTIQRTEQRDSAMYRCASTRGGDPRTGELFFGEGSRLTVL.

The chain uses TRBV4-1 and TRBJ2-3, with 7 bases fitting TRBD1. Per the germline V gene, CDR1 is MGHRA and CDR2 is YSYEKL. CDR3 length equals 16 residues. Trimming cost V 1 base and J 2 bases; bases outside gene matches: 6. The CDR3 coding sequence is TGCGCCAGCAGCCAAGTGAGGGGGCGCGTCACAGATACGCAGTATTTT. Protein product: CASSQVRGRVTDTQYF.

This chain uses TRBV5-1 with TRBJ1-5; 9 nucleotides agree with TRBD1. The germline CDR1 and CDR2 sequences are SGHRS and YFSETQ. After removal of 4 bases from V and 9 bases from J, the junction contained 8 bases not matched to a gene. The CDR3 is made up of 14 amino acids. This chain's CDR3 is CASSPGTGMLPQHF. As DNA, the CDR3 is TGCGCCAGCAGCCCCGGGACAGGGATGCTGCCCCAGCATTTT.

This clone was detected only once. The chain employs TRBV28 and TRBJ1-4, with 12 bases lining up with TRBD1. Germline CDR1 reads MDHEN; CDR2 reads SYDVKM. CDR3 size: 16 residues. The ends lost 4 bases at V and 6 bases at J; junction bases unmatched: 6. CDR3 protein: CASSSTGQGADEKLFF. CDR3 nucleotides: TGTGCCAGCAGTTCGACGGGACAGGGGGCTGATGAAAAACTGTTTTTT.

CDR3 DNA: TGTGCCAGCAGCACTGACAGGGGAAATTCACCCCTCCACTTT. This translates into CASSTDRGNSPLHF. This rearrangement joins TRBV5-5 to TRBJ1-6, with 8 nucleotides matching TRBD1. CDR1 and CDR2 (germline): SGHKS, YYEKEE (reference sequence). There are 14 residues in the CDR3. Losses at the gene ends were 4 bases for V and 7 bases for J; bases not matched to a gene: 4. Drawing the rest from reference TRBV5-5 and TRBJ1-6, the complete variable domain is DAGVTQSPTHLIKTRGQQVTLRCSPISGHKSVSWYQQVLGQGPQFIFQYYEKEERGRGNFPDRFSARQFPNYSSELNVNALLLGDSALYLCASSTDRGNSPLHFGNGTRLTVT.

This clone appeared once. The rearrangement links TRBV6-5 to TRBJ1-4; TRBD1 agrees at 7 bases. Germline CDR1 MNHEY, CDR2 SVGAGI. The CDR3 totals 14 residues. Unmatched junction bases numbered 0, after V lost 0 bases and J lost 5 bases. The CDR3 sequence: CASSYSTGNEKLFF. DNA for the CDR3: TGTGCCAGCAGTTACTCGACAGGGAATGAAAAACTGTTTTTT.

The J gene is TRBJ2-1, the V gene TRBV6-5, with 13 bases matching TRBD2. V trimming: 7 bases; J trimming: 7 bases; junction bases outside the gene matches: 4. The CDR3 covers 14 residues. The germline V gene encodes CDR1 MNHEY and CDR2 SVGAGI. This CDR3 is CASTRTSGSNEQFF. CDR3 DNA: TGTGCCAGCACCCGGACTAGCGGGAGTAATGAGCAGTTCTTC.